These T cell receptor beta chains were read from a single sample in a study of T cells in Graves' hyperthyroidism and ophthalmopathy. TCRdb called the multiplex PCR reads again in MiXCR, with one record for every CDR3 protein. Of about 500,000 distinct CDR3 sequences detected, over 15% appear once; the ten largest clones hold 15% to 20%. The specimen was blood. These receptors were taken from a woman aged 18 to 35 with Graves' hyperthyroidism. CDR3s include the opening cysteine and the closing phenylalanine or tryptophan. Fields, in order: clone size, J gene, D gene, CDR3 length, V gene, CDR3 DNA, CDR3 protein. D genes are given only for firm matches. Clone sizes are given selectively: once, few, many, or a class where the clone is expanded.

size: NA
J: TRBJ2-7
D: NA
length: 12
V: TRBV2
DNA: TGTGCCACCGGGGGTCTTTCCTTGGAGCAGTACTTC
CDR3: CATGGLSLEQYF

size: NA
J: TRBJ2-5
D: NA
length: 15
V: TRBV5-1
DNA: TGCGCCAGCAGCTTGGATTTTGTCAACCCAGGGACCCAGTACTTC
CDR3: CASSLDFVNPGTQYF

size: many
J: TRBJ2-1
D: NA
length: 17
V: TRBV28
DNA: TGTGCCAGCAGTTATCTCTTTCTAGGGGGAGGAGGCAATGAGCAGTTCTTC
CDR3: CASSYLFLGGGGNEQFF

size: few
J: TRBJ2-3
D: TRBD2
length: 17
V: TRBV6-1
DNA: TGTGCCAGCAGTGAACTCTCAGCGGGAGGAGCCACAGATACGCAGTATTTT
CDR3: CASSELSAGGATDTQYF

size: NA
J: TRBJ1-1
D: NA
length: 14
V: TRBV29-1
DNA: TGCAGCGTCCAAAGCGGGGTCATGAACACTGAAGCTTTCTTT
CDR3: CSVQSGVMNTEAFF

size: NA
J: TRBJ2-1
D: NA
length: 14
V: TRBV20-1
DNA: TGCAGTGCTATGGTCTCCGGGGCCTCCTACGAGCAGTTCTTC
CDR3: CSAMVSGASYEQFF

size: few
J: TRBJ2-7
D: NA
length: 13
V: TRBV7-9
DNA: TGTGCCAGCCAGTTGGGGAGTCCCTACGAGCAGTACTTC
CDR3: CASQLGSPYEQYF

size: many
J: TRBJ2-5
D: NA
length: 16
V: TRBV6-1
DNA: TGTGCCAGCAGACTGAGACAGGTTTCGGCGGCGGAGACCCAGTACTTC
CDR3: CASRLRQVSAAETQYF

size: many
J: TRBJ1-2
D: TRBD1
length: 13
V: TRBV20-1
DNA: TGCAGTGCTCCGGACAGGGGGCACTATGGCTACACCTTC
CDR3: CSAPDRGHYGYTF

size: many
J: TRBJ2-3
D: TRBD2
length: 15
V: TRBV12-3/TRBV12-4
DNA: TGTGCCAGCAGTTTCCCCCTAGCGGACACAGATACGCAGTATTTT
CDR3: CASSFPLADTDTQYF

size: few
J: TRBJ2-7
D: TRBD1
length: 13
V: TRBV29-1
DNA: TGCAGCGTCTTGACAGGGGGACCCTACGAGCAGTACTTC
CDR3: CSVLTGGPYEQYF

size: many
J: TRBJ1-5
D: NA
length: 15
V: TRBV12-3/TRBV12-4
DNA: TGTGCCAGCAGTTTATGGGCAAAAGGGATTCAGCCCCAGCATTTT
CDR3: CASSLWAKGIQPQHF

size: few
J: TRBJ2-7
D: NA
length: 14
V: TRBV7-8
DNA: TGTGCCAGCAGCCCGCGACAGGGAGGCGGCGAGCAGTACTTC
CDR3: CASSPRQGGGEQYF

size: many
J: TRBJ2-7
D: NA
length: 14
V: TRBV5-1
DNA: TGCGCCAGCAGCCTAGGGGGGAAGTCCTACGAGCAGTACTTC
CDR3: CASSLGGKSYEQYF

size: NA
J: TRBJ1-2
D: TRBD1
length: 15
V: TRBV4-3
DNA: TGCGCCAGCAGCCAAGCAGGCGCAGGGGGCTGGGGCTACACCTTC
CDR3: CASSQAGAGGWGYTF

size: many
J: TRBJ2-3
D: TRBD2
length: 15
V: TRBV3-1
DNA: TGTGCCAGCAGCCAACTAGCGGGAGTATGGGATACGCAGTATTTT
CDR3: CASSQLAGVWDTQYF

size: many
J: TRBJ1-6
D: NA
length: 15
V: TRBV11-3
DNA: TGTGCCAGCAGCTTAAGGGCAGCGCCACAGGAGGCCCTCCACTTT
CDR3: CASSLRAAPQEALHF

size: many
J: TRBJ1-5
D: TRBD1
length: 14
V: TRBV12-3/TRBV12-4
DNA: TGTGCCAGCAGTCGAGGGACAGCTCATCAGCCCCAGCATTTT
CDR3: CASSRGTAHQPQHF

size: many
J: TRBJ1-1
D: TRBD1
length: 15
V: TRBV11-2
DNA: TGTGCCAGCAGCCTGACAGGGTCCATGAACACTGAAGCTTTCTTT
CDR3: CASSLTGSMNTEAFF

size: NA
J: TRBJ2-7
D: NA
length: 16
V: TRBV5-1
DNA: TGCGCCAGCAGCTTGGCCCAGGGGCGGCGGGGTTACGAGCAGTACTTC
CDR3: CASSLAQGRRGYEQYF

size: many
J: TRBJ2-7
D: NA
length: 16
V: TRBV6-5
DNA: TGTGCCAGCAGTTACTATCGGAGGGGAGTAACCTACGAGCAGTACTTC
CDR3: CASSYYRRGVTYEQYF

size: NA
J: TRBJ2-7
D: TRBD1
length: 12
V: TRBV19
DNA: TGTGCCAGTAGGGACAGGACCTACGAGCAGTACTTC
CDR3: CASRDRTYEQYF

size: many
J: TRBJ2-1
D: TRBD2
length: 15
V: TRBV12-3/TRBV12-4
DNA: TGTGCCAGCAGTTTACAGCGGGGGGGAAACAATGAGCAGTTCTTC
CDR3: CASSLQRGGNNEQFF

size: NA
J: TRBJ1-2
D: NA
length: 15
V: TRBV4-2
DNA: TGTGCCAGCAGCCAAGAGGTGATTACTAACTATGGCTACACCTTC
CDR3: CASSQEVITNYGYTF

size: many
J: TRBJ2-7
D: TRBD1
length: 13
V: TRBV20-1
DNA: TGCAGTGCTGGCCGGGACAGAGCCTACGAGCAGTACTTC
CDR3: CSAGRDRAYEQYF

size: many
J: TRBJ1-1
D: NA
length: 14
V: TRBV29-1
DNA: TGCAGCGTTGAAGGGGGGGCGGGGAACACTGAAGCTTTCTTT
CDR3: CSVEGGAGNTEAFF

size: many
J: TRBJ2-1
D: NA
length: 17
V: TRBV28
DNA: TGTGCCAGCAGTTTCTGGACTAACATTGTTAATGCCAATGAGCAGTTCTTC
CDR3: CASSFWTNIVNANEQFF

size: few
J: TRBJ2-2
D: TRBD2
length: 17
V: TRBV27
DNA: TGTGCCAGCAGTCACCCCCCCACTAGCGGGAGACACGGGGAGCTGTTTTTT
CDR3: CASSHPPTSGRHGELFF

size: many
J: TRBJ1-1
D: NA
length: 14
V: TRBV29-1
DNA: TGCAGCGCCCGGTTGGGTGGGATGAACACTGAAGCTTTCTTT
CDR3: CSARLGGMNTEAFF